The entry that follows covers one T cell receptor beta chain sequence. A read error may explain this, as a much larger clone is one base away. A minimum of 7 million PBMCs was isolated per sample. The data belong to a study of blood T cells in healthy people across ages. The use of a sample-barcoded 5' primer and a J-beta primer mix characterized a second PCR of about 7 to 12 cycles. Every cDNA molecule bore a tag from a template-switch adaptor containing 12 random nucleotides. TCRdb redid the calling of the 5' RACE reads with MiXCR, one entry per CDR3 protein. The table has roughly 680,000 distinct CDR3 sequences, about 51% seen once; the top ten hold approximately 13%. This receptor was taken from a woman aged 80 or over in good health. Specimen: blood.

Here the CDR3 reads CSALLGPNEQFF. The CDR3 nucleotides are TGCAGCGCCTTACTGGGACCCAATGAGCAGTTCTTC. The chain links TRBV29-1 to TRBJ2-1, with D tentatively TRBD1 or TRBD2 (5 bases each). The V gene lost 7 bases and the J gene lost 6 bases, with 13 bases spanning the gap. Germline-derived CDR1 and CDR2 are SQVTM and ANQGSEA. The CDR3 spans 12 residues.